A selection of T cell receptor beta chains follows, all from one sample in a study of shared clonotypes between healthy human individuals. The method was immunoSEQ multiplex PCR; TCRdb's version includes in-frame clones alone and lacks a portion of them. The sample yields about 550,000 clones, around 95% seen once. The sample comprised naive CD8+ T cells sorted from blood. The source of these receptors is a woman in her twenties or thirties in good health. Each CDR3 is given with its conserved first and last residue. Fields, in order: V gene, clone size, D gene, J gene, CDR3 protein, CDR3 DNA. The D gene is left open where the match is weak. Clone size appears in some rows only: once, few, many, or a class for an expanded clone.

>TRBV11-1|NA|NA|TRBJ2-1
CASSPFADSSYNEQFF
TGTGCCAGCAGCCCATTCGCTGATAGCTCCTACAATGAGCAGTTCTTC
>TRBV5-1|NA|NA|TRBJ1-5
CASSLDMIGTNQPQHF
TGCGCCAGCAGCTTGGACATGATTGGGACCAATCAGCCCCAGCATTTT
>TRBV11-2|NA|TRBD2|TRBJ2-1
CASSLTSGSLNEQFF
TGTGCCAGCAGCCTGACTAGCGGGAGTCTCAATGAGCAGTTCTTC
>TRBV7-7|NA|TRBD1|TRBJ2-1
CASSVGTGTDEQFF
TGTGCCAGCAGCGTCGGGACAGGGACTGATGAGCAGTTCTTC
>TRBV11-3|NA|NA|TRBJ1-3
CASSSGNTIYF
TGTGCCAGCAGTTCCGGAAACACCATATATTTT
>TRBV21-1|NA|NA|TRBJ1-1
CASSPQTGQGTAEAFF
TGTGCCAGCAGCCCCCAAACCGGACAGGGAACCGCTGAAGCTTTCTTT
>TRBV4-1|few|NA|TRBJ1-1
CASSPEGQSTEAFF
TGCGCCAGCAGCCCAGAGGGGCAGAGCACTGAAGCTTTCTTT
>TRBV28|once|NA|TRBJ2-7
CASESSRHSSYEQYF
TGTGCCTCCGAGTCGTCCCGGCACAGCTCCTACGAGCAGTACTTC
>TRBV28|NA|TRBD1|TRBJ1-5
CASSLGQVNQPQHF
TGTGCCAGCAGTTTAGGACAGGTCAATCAGCCCCAGCATTTT
>TRBV5-6|NA|TRBD1|TRBJ1-1
CASSPRGRGTEAFF
TGTGCCAGCAGCCCCAGGGGGAGAGGTACTGAAGCTTTCTTT
>TRBV7-8|NA|NA|TRBJ1-3
CASAASGNTIYF
TGTGCCAGCGCTGCCTCTGGAAACACCATATATTTT
>TRBV19|once|NA|TRBJ2-6
CASSITPGANVLTF
TGTGCCAGTAGTATAACACCTGGGGCCAACGTCCTGACTTTC
>TRBV5-6|NA|TRBD1|TRBJ1-6
CASSFTGTGANSPLHF
TGTGCCAGCAGCTTCACCGGGACAGGGGCTAATTCACCCCTCCACTTT
>TRBV29-1|NA|NA|TRBJ2-1
CSVEAHNTVHEQFF
TGCAGCGTTGAAGCACATAATACGGTCCATGAGCAGTTCTTC
>TRBV30|NA|TRBD2|TRBJ2-3
CAWSTGLAGVKDTQYF
TGTGCCTGGAGTACGGGACTAGCGGGAGTTAAAGATACGCAGTATTTT